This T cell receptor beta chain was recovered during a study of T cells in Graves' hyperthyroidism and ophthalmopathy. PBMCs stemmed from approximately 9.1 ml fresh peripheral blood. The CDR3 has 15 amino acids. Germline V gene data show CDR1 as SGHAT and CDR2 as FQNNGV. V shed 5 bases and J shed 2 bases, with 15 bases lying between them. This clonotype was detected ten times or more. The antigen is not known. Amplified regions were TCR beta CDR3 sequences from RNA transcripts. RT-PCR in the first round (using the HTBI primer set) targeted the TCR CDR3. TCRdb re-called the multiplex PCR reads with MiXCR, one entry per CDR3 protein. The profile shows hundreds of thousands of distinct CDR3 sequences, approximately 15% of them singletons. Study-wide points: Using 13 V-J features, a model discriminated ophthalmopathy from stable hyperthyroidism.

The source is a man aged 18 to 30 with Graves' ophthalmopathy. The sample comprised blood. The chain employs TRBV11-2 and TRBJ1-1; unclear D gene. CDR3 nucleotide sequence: TGTGCCAGCAGCCCTCTCGATGGACCCAACACTGAAGCTTTCTTT. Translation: CASSPLDGPNTEAFF.